Sequencing of this T cell receptor beta chain was carried out in a study of CD4 T cells in relation to SARS-CoV-2 and coronaviruses. The wider study: TCR beta CDR3s were sequenced after roughly eleven-day antigen culture of PBMCs. Crossreactive spike epitopes shared across donors were mapped to their HLA restriction.

V was clipped by 4 bases and J by 5 bases, with 13 bases between them. The CDR3 loop spans 14 amino acids. Germline CDR1 is SGDLS and CDR2 is YYNGEE. The assay was immunoSEQ multiplex PCR, and TCRdb's table has in-frame clones only and misses some. Seen here are approximately 24,000 clones, roughly 71% observed once, and the top ten hold 10% to 15%. CD4+ T cells from unexposed donors were obtained before the COVID-19 pandemic (2011-2018). The cells were cultured for under twelve days before CD4+ T cells were isolated. Unexposed-donor CD4+ T cells were probed with SARS-CoV-2 S/N and four cold-coronavirus spikes, cells permitting. As regards this clone: Its antigen is unknown.

Sequencing input: CD4+ T cells from PBMCs, cultured in vitro. The chain combines TRBV9 with TRBJ2-1, with a tentative D call TRBD1 (7 bases). This TCR was sampled from a human donor in good health. CDR3 region: CASSSIRGDNEQFF. As DNA, the CDR3 is TGTGCCAGCAGCTCCATCAGGGGGGACAATGAGCAGTTCTTC. The full variable domain, its missing parts supplied by reference TRBV9 and TRBJ2-1, is DSGVTQTPKHLITATGQRVTLRCSPRSGDLSVYWYQQSLDQGLQFLIQYYNGEERAKGNILERFSAQQFPDLHSELNLSSLELGDSALYFCASSSIRGDNEQFFGPGTRLTVL.